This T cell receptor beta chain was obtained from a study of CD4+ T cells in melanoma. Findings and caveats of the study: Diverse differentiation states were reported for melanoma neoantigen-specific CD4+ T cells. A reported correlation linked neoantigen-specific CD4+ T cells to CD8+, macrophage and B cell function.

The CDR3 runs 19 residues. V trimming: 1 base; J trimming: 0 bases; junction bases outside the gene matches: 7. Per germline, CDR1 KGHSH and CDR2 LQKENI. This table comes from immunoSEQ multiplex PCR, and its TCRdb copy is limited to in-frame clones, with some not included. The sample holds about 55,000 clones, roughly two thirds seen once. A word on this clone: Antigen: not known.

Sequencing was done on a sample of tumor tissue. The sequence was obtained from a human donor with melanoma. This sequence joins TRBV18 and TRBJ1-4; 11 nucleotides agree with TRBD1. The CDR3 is CASSPRDRGFAATNEKLFF. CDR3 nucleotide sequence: TGTGCCAGCTCACCACGGGACAGGGGGTTCGCAGCAACTAATGAAAAACTGTTTTTT. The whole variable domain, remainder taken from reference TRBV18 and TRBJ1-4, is NAGVMQNPRHLVRRRGQEARLRCSPMKGHSHVYWYRQLPEEGLKFMVYLQKENIIDESGMPKERFSAEFPKEGPSILRIQQVVRGDSAAYFCASSPRDRGFAATNEKLFFGSGTQLSVL.